The rows below give T cell receptor beta chains drawn from one sample of a study of cytomegalovirus exposure and HLA in healthy donors. Assay: immunoSEQ multiplex PCR; the TCRdb copy retains only in-frame clones and omits some. The sample yields about 110,000 clones, about nine tenths seen once. Sequenced material: PBMCs. These receptors originate from a young woman in good health and CMV-seronegative. Each CDR3 is given with its conserved first and last residue. A D gene is named only where the DNA matches it firmly.

. | TRBJ1-4 | TRBV29-1 | CSVRNRTFATNEKLFF
. | TRBJ1-5 | TRBV9 | CASSVSGSVGQPQHF
. | TRBJ1-4 | TRBV19 | CATQDREKLFF
. | TRBJ1-2 | TRBV6-5 | CASSYTGYGYTF
TRBD1 | TRBJ2-7 | TRBV5-6 | CASSLPGQGSSYEQYF
. | TRBJ1-3 | TRBV6-5 | CASSYFGGTGNTIYF
. | TRBJ2-7 | TRBV7-2 | CASSTNQGGEQYF
. | TRBJ2-7 | TRBV7-2 | CASSLVQLYEQYF
. | TRBJ2-7 | TRBV2 | CASSGSSYEQYF
. | TRBJ2-2 | TRBV7-3 | CASSPENTGELFF
TRBD1 | TRBJ1-2 | TRBV19 | CASSDSGGAYYGYTF
. | TRBJ2-3 | TRBV6-4 | CASSEGGLSTDTQYF
. | TRBJ2-1 | TRBV30 | CACARLYNEQFF
. | TRBJ2-7 | TRBV15 | CATSRDLSSYEQYF
TRBD1 | TRBJ1-6 | TRBV5-1 | CASSPRQGLNNSPLHF
. | TRBJ2-6 | TRBV14 | CASSQDRRNSGANVLTF
TRBD1 | TRBJ2-1 | TRBV7-7 | CASSFDRDTEQFF
. | TRBJ1-2 | TRBV18 | CASSPPWREGYTF
. | TRBJ1-5 | TRBV7-2 | CASSLGLVQPQHF
. | TRBJ1-2 | TRBV19 | CASKAGYGYTF
. | TRBJ1-5 | TRBV28 | CASTTRRVGGYSNQPQHF
TRBD1 | TRBJ2-5 | TRBV18 | CASSPIGQGAETQYF
TRBD1 | TRBJ1-6 | TRBV6-6 | CASNPGGSPLHF
TRBD1 | TRBJ1-5 | TRBV5-4 | CASSFPGQGTQNQPQHF
. | TRBJ1-1 | TRBV14 | CASSRLPRGTEAFF
TRBD1 | TRBJ1-5 | TRBV27 | CASSPHSGTGLSQPQHF
. | TRBJ1-2 | TRBV29-1 | CSVDRHLRYGYTF
. | TRBJ1-1 | TRBV28 | CASSPPIGGEAFF
TRBD1 | TRBJ2-7 | TRBV6-1 | CASRDRSYEQYF
TRBD1 | TRBJ1-6 | TRBV7-6 | CASSLLGQGSSYNSPLHF
TRBD1 | TRBJ2-7 | TRBV5-1 | CASSLDTGGPYEQYF
. | TRBJ2-7 | TRBV28 | CASSYAGTTYEQYF
. | TRBJ1-2 | TRBV7-2 | CASSLAPEARGYTF
TRBD2 | TRBJ2-5 | TRBV4-2 | CASTPAGGAGETQYF
. | TRBJ1-3 | TRBV5-6 | CASSLAQGLNTIYF
. | TRBJ1-2 | TRBV30 | CAWSPGSRGYTF